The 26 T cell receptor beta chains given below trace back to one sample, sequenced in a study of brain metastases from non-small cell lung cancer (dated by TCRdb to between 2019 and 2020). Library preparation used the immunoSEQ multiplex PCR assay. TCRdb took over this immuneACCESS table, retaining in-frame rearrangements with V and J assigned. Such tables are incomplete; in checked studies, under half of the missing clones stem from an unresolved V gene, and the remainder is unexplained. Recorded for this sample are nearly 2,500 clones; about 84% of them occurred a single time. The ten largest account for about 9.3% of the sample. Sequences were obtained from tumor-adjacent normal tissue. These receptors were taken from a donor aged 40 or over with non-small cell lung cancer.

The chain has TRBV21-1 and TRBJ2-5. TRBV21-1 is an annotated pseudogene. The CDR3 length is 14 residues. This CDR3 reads CASSPTRNQETQYF. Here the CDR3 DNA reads TGTGCCAGCTCACCTACAAGAAATCAAGAGACCCAGTACTTC.

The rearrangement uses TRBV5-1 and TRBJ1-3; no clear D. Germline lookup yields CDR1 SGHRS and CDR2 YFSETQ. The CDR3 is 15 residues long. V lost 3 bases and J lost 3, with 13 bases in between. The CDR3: CASSSDSLFGNTIYF. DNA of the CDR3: TGCGCCAGCAGCTCTGACTCCCTCTTTGGAAACACCATATATTTT.

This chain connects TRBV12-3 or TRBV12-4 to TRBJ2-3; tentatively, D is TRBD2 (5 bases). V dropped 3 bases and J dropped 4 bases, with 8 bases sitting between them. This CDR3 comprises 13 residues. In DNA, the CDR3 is TGTGCCAGCAGTTTCCGGCGGGCAGATACGCAGTATTTT. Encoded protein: CASSFRRADTQYF.

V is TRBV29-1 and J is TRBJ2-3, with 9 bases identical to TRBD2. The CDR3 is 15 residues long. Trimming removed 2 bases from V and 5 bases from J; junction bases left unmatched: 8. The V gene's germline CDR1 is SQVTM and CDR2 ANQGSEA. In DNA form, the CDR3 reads TGCAGCGTTGAACGGGCTAGCGGGGCAAGAGATACGCAGTATTTT. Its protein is CSVERASGARDTQYF.

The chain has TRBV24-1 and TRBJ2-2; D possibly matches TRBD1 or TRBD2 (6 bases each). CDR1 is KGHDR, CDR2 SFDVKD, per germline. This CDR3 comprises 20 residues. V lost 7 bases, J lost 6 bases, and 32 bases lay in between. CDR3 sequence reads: CATSGPIRDTGRSFAGELFF. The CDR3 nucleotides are TGTGCCACCAGCGGCCCGATCCGGGACACAGGGAGGAGTTTCGCCGGGGAGCTGTTTTTT.

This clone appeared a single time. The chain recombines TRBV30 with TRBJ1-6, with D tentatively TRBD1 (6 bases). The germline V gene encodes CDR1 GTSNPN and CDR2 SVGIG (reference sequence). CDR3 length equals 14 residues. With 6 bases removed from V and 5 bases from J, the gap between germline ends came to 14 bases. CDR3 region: CACRISGDNSPLHF. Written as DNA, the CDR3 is TGTGCCTGCCGCATTTCAGGGGATAATTCACCCCTCCACTTT.

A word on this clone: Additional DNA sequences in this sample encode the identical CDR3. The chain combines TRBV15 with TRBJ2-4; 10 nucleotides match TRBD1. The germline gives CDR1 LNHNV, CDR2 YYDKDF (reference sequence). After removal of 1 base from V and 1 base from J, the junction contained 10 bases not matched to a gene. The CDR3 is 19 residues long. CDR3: CATSRVRTGGIEAKNIQYF. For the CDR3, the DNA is TGTGCCACCAGCAGAGTAAGGACAGGGGGGATTGAGGCCAAAAACATTCAGTACTTC.

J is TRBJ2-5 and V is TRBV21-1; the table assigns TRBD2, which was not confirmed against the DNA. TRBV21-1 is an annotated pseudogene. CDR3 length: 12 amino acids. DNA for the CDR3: TGTGCCAGCAGCAAAGCTCTGGAGACCCAGTACTTC. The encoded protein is CASSKALETQYF.

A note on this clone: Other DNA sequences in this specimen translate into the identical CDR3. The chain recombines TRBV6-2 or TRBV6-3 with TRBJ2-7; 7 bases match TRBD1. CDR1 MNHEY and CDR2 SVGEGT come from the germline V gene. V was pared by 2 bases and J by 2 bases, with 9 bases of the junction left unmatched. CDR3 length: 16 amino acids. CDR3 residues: CASSYAPGQLTYEQYF. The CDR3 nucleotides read TGTGCCAGCAGTTACGCCCCGGGACAGTTAACCTACGAGCAGTACTTC.

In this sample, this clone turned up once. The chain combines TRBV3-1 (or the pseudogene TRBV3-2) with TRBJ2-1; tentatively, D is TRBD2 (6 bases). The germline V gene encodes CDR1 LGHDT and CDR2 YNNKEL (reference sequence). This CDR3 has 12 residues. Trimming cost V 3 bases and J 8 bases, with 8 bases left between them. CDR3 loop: CASSHPSDEQFF. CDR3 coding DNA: TGTGCCAGCAGCCACCCTAGCGATGAGCAGTTCTTC.

The CDR3 DNA reads as TGTGCTAGCGTAGGGGGACAGGGGTACAATGAGCAGTTCTTC. It specifies CASVGGQGYNEQFF. The chain combines TRBV12-5 with TRBJ2-1; 10 bases fit TRBD1. Trimming removed 9 bases from V and 4 bases from J; junction bases left unmatched: 6. The CDR3 spans 14 residues. Per germline, CDR1 LGHNT and CDR2 FRNRAP.

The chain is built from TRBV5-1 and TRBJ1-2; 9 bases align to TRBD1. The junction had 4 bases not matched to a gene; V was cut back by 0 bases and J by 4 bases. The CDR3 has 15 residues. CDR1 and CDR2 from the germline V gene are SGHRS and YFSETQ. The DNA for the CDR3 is TGCGCCAGCAGCTTGGCCGGGACAGGGCCCTATGGCTACACCTTC. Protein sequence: CASSLAGTGPYGYTF.

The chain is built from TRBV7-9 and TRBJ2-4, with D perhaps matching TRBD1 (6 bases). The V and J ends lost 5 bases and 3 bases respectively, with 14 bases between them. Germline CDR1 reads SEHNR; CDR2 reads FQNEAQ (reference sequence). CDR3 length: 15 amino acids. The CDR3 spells CASSVTQGIKNIQYF. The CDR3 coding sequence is TGTGCCAGCAGCGTAACACAGGGAATCAAAAACATTCAGTACTTC. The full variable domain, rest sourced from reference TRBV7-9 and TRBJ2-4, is DTGVSQNPRHKITKRGQNVTFRCDPISEHNRLYWYRQTLGQGPEFLTYFQNEAQLEKSRLLSDRFSAERPKGSFSTLEIQRTEQGDSAMYLCASSVTQGIKNIQYFGAGTRLSVL.

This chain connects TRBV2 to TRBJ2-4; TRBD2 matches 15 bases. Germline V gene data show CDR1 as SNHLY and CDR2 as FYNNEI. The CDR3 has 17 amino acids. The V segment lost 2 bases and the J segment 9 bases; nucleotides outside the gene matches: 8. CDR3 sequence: CASSETGLAGGGGIQYF. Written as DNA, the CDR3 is TGTGCCAGCAGTGAAACGGGACTAGCGGGGGGCGGGGGCATTCAGTACTTC.

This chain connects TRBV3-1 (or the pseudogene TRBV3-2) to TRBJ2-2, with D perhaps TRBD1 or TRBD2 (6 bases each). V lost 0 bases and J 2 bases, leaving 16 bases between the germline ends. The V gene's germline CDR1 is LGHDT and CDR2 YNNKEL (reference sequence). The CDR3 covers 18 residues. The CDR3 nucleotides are TGTGCCAGCAGCCAAGAGAAGTTAGGGGGACTCAACACCGGGGAGCTGTTTTTT. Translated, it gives CASSQEKLGGLNTGELFF.

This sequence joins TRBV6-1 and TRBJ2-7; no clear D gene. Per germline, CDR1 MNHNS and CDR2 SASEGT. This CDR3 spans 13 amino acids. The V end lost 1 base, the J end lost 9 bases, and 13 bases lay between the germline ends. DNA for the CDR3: TGTGCCAGCAGTGAAGTGAACAGAAAGAGGCAGTACGTC. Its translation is CASSEVNRKRQYV.

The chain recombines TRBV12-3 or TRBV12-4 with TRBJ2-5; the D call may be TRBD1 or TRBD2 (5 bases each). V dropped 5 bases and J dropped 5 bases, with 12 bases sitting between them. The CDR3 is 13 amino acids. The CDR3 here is CASSLIEGETQYF. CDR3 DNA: TGTGCCAGCAGTCTGATAGAGGGGGAGACCCAGTACTTC.

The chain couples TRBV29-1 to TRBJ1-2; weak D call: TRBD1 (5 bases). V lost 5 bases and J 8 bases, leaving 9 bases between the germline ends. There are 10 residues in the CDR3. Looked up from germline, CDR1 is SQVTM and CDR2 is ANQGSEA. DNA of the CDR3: TGCAGCGTTTCGGAGGGGGGCTACACCTTC. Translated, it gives CSVSEGGYTF.

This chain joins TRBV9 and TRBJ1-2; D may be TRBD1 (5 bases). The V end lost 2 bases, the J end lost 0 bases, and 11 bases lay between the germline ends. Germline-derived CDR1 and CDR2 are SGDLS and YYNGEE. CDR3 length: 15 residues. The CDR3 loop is CASSVSGLANYGYTF. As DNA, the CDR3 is TGTGCCAGCAGCGTTTCAGGGTTAGCTAACTATGGCTACACCTTC.

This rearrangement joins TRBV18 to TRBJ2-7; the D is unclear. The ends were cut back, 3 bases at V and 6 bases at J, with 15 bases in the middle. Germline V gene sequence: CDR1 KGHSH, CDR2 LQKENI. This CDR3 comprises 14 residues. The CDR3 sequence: CASSPSSRTLEQYF. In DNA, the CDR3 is TGTGCCAGCTCACCTAGCAGCCGAACCCTCGAGCAGTACTTC.

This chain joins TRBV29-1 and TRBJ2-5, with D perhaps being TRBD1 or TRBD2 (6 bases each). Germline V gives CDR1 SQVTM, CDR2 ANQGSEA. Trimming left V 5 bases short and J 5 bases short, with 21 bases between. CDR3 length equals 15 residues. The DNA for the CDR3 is TGCAGCGTTACCGGAGGGGTAACAGGGAGTGAGACCCAGTACTTC. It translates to CSVTGGVTGSETQYF. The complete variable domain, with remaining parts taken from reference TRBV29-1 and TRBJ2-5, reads SAVISQKPSRDICQRGTSLTIQCQVDSQVTMMFWYRQQPGQSLTLIATANQGSEATYESGFVIDKFPISRPNLTFSTLTVSNMSPEDSSIYLCSVTGGVTGSETQYFGPGTRLLVL.

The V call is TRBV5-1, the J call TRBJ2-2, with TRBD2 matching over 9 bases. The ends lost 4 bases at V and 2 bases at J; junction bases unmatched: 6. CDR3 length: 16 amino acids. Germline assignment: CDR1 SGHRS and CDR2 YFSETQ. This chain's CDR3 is CASSPGRGGNTGELFF. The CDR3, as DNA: TGCGCCAGCAGCCCCGGGCGGGGGGGCAACACCGGGGAGCTGTTTTTT.

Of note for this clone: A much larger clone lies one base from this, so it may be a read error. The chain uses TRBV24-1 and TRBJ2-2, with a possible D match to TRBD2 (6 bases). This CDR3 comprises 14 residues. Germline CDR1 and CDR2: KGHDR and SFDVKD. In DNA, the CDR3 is TGTGCCACCATGGGCGGGACGAACACCAGGGAGCTGTTTTTT. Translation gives CATMGGTNTRELFF.

The CDR3 DNA reads TGTGCCAGCAGTTACTCCGACAGCTCCTACAATGAGCAGTTCTTC. Translating gives CASSYSDSSYNEQFF. The J gene is TRBJ2-1, the V gene TRBV6-5, with D possibly TRBD1 on 5 matching bases. The CDR3 contains 15 residues. Trimming removed 0 bases from V and 0 bases from J, with 6 bases in between. CDR1 is MNHEY and CDR2 is SVGAGI in the germline V gene.

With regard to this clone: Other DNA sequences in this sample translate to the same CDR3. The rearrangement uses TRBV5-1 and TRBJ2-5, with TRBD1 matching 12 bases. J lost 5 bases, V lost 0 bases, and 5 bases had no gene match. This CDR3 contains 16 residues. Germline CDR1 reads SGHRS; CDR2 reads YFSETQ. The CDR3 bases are TGCGCCAGCAGCTTGGCCGGGACAGGGGGCTCTGAGACCCAGTACTTC. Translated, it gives CASSLAGTGGSETQYF.

In DNA form, the CDR3 reads TGTGCCAGCAGTGACTACTACTTTGATGCCGGGACAGTCCCTAACTATGGCTACACCTTC. Translation: CASSDYYFDAGTVPNYGYTF. This chain uses TRBV6-4 with TRBJ1-2, with 7 positions matching TRBD1. Trimming took 1 base from V and 0 from J; bases not matched to a gene: 17. The CDR3 loop spans 20 amino acids. Germline lookup yields CDR1 MRHNA and CDR2 SNTAGT.